One T cell receptor beta chain is described in this entry. Its antigen remains unknown. A second PCR of roughly 7 to 11 cycles used a sample-barcoded 5' primer and a J-beta primer mix. TCRdb recomputed calls from the 5' RACE reads with MiXCR, one row per CDR3 protein. The data show around 800,000 distinct CDR3 sequences, about 42% seen once. This sample was included in a study of blood T cells in healthy people across ages. V trimming: 5 bases; J trimming: 3 bases; junction bases outside the gene matches: 4. The CDR3 contains 15 residues. Germline assignment: CDR1 MNHEY and CDR2 SVGEGT. Study-wide points: Using unsorted PBMCs precluded a conclusive naive versus antigen-experienced comparison. Considered underestimates were the diversity estimates obtained from one million T cells.

The sample comprised blood. The receptor was isolated from a man aged 55 to 69 in good health. V is TRBV6-2 or TRBV6-3 and J is TRBJ2-2; TRBD1 matches at 9 bases. CDR3 sequence: CASSTDRGDTGELFF. The CDR3 DNA follows: TGTGCCAGCAGTACCGACAGGGGGGACACCGGGGAGCTGTTTTTT.